Listed here is a single TCR beta chain. What it recognizes is unknown. This record belongs to a study of cytomegalovirus exposure and HLA in healthy donors. Notes on the study in general: In a later analysis, first-cohort TCR clusters were found to tend to co-occur in the 95 to 150 validation repertoires. In vitro assays verified that three CMV-associated chains recognized CMV antigens specifically.

While the first cohort had 700 or so subjects, the donors belonged to the separate validation cohort of about 120 subjects. The assay was immunoSEQ multiplex PCR, and TCRdb's table has in-frame clones only and misses some. The table lists 170,000 or so clones, 75% to 90% of them singletons. In germline, CDR1 is MDHEN, CDR2 SYDVKM. The CDR3 sequence is 17 residues long. With V trimmed by 6 bases and J by 6 bases, 15 bases remained unmatched. The receptor comes from a man between 18 and 35 years old in good health and CMV-seropositive. The sequenced sample was PBMCs. This rearrangement joins TRBV28 to TRBJ2-3; 10 bases are a match to TRBD2. The CDR3 loop is CASSRRPGLAKADTQYF. Written as DNA, the CDR3 is TGTGCCAGCAGCCGTAGACCGGGACTAGCGAAAGCGGATACGCAGTATTTT.